These 25 T cell receptor beta chains came from one sample sequenced in a study of shared clonotypes between healthy human individuals. This table comes from immunoSEQ multiplex PCR, and its TCRdb copy is limited to in-frame clones, with some not included. The profile shows 950,000 to 1,200,000 clones, 70% to 80% of them singletons. The sequenced sample consisted of memory CD4+ T cells from PBMCs. Subset given: CD45RA-negative fraction. These receptor sequences come from a man between 18 and 35 years old in good health. Some clones in this sample may be carry-over from other donors' samples.

The rearrangement links TRBV5-1 to TRBJ1-4; 7 positions match TRBD1. The CDR3 spans 15 residues. Germline lookup yields CDR1 SGHRS and CDR2 YFSETQ. Unmatched junction bases numbered 11, after V lost 6 bases and J lost 6 bases. The CDR3 DNA follows: TGCGCCAGCACCCGAACAGGGGACGGGTATGAAAAACTGTTTTTT. It yields the protein CASTRTGDGYEKLFF.

The chain is built from TRBV2 and TRBJ2-1; 10 bases map to TRBD2. With V trimmed by 4 bases and J by 8 bases, 14 bases remained unmatched. The CDR3 contains 17 residues. The germline V gene has CDR1 SNHLY and CDR2 FYNNEI. This chain's CDR3 is CASSVGRGLAGVHEQFF. CDR3 nucleotide sequence: TGTGCCAGCAGTGTTGGAAGGGGGCTAGCGGGAGTCCATGAGCAGTTCTTC.

This clone was seen at least ten times. The rearrangement links TRBV28 to TRBJ2-7, with D unclear. CDR3 length equals 14 residues. Germline V CDR1 and CDR2: MDHEN, SYDVKM. The V end was cut by 6 bases, the J end by 4 bases, with 16 bases between. The CDR3 bases are TGTGCCAGCAGCTCCGGGTCTACGAGGTACGAGCAGTACTTC. Protein product: CASSSGSTRYEQYF. Combining the CDR3 with reference TRBV28 and TRBJ2-7 gives the whole variable domain DVKVTQSSRYLVKRTGEKVFLECVQDMDHENMFWYRQDPGLGLRLIYFSYDVKMKEKGDIPEGYSVSREKKERFSLILESASTNQTSMYLCASSSGSTRYEQYFGPGTRLTVT.

The V call is TRBV10-3, the J call TRBJ1-4; D gene uncertain. The CDR3 loop spans 15 amino acids. CDR1 ENHRY and CDR2 SYGVKD come from the germline V gene. V shed 6 bases and J shed 0 bases, with 11 bases lying between them. The CDR3 bases are TGTGCCATCAGCCCTGGACTCACAACTAATGAAAAACTGTTTTTT. The encoded protein is CAISPGLTTNEKLFF.

Many counts were recorded for this clone. The chain uses TRBV15 and TRBJ2-2, with TRBD2 matching over 8 bases. Germline CDR1 reads LNHNV; CDR2 reads YYDKDF (reference sequence). V was clipped by 1 base and J by 4 bases; unmatched bases: 5. The CDR3 totals 16 residues. This chain's CDR3 is CATSRAGGSFTGELFF. In DNA, the CDR3 is TGTGCCACCAGCAGAGCGGGAGGGTCTTTCACCGGGGAGCTGTTTTTT. The full variable domain, in which reference TRBV15 and TRBJ2-2 provide the parts outside the CDR3, is DAMVIQNPRYQVTQFGKPVTLSCSQTLNHNVMYWYQQKSSQAPKLLFHYYDKDFNNEADTPDNFQSRRPNTSFCFLDIRSPGLGDTAMYLCATSRAGGSFTGELFFGEGSRLTVL.

This chain joins TRBV27 and TRBJ1-1, with TRBD1 identical over 7 bases. The CDR3 runs 14 residues. V trimming: 5 bases; J trimming: 1 base; junction bases outside the gene matches: 4. Per the germline V gene, CDR1 is MNHEY and CDR2 is SMNVEV (reference sequence). CDR3: CASSLDRANTEAFF. CDR3 sequence (DNA): TGTGCCAGCAGTCTCGACAGGGCGAACACTGAAGCTTTCTTT.

The sample holds a few counts of this clone. The V gene is TRBV10-1, the J gene TRBJ2-7; 9 bases align to TRBD2. V trimming: 1 base; J trimming: 5 bases; junction bases outside the gene matches: 6. Looked up from germline, CDR1 is WNHNN and CDR2 is SYGVQD (reference sequence). The CDR3 is 15 amino acids. The CDR3 region has the DNA TGCGCCAGCAGTGAGTATAGCGGGAGTAGGGACGAGCAGTACTTC. Its translation is CASSEYSGSRDEQYF.

The chain has TRBV19 and TRBJ2-7, with 9 bases aligning to TRBD1. Germline CDR1 reads LNHDA; CDR2 reads SQIVND (reference sequence). The CDR3 covers 14 residues. Germline trimming cut 5 bases from V and 4 bases from J; bases unmatched to any gene: 6. CDR3 sequence (DNA): TGTGCCAGTAGTTTACAGGGGGCAGGGTACGAGCAGTACTTC. Translated: CASSLQGAGYEQYF.

J is TRBJ1-1 and V is TRBV5-1; D not resolved. V was clipped by 2 bases and J by 2 bases, with 10 bases between them. The CDR3 totals 14 residues. Germline-derived CDR1 and CDR2 are SGHRS and YFSETQ. The CDR3 reads CASSFIGGNTEAFF. For the CDR3, the DNA is TGCGCCAGCAGCTTTATCGGTGGTAACACTGAAGCTTTCTTT.

About this clone itself: The sample has other DNA sequences that encode this CDR3 too. The chain has TRBV7-2 and TRBJ2-6; D gene unclear. The V end lost 5 bases, the J end lost 0 bases, and 8 bases lay between the germline ends. In germline, CDR1 is SGHTA, CDR2 FQGNSA. The CDR3 runs to 15 residues. The CDR3 reads CASSPTRSGANVLTF. The CDR3 region has the DNA TGTGCCAGCAGCCCGACGCGCTCTGGGGCCAACGTCCTGACTTTC.

This chain links TRBV6-1 with TRBJ2-3; 12 positions agree with TRBD2. The CDR3 is 14 amino acids. Trimming cost V 5 bases and J 4 bases; bases outside gene matches: 1. Germline-derived CDR1 and CDR2 are MNHNS and SASEGT. CDR3 sequence: CASSPSGRADTQYF. CDR3 coding DNA: TGTGCCAGCAGTCCTAGCGGGAGGGCAGATACGCAGTATTTT.

The chain carries TRBV5-1 and TRBJ2-2; tentatively, D is TRBD1 or TRBD2 (7 bases each). Germline V gives CDR1 SGHRS, CDR2 YFSETQ. CDR3 length equals 16 residues. V lost 5 bases, J lost 6 bases, and 20 bases lay in between. The CDR3 protein is CASRGAGQTLAGELFF. The DNA for the CDR3 is TGCGCCAGCAGGGGAGCGGGACAGACCCTAGCCGGGGAGCTGTTTTTT.

This chain joins TRBV20-1 and TRBJ1-1; no firm D call. Trimming removed 6 bases from V and 9 bases from J, with 11 bases in between. The CDR3 contains 10 residues. In germline, CDR1 is DFQATT, CDR2 SNEGSKA (reference sequence). As DNA, the CDR3 is TGCAGTGCCATCGGGAACCAAGCTTTCTTT. The encoded protein is CSAIGNQAFF.

This sequence joins TRBV5-1 and TRBJ2-5; TRBD2 matches 13 bases. Germline lookup yields CDR1 SGHRS and CDR2 YFSETQ. V shed 3 bases, J shed 5 bases, and the junction held 4 bases outside the gene matches. The CDR3 is made up of 15 amino acids. CDR3 protein: CASSSLLAGGETQYF. The CDR3 bases are TGCGCCAGCAGCTCCCTACTAGCGGGAGGGGAGACCCAGTACTTC. The full variable domain, its missing parts supplied by reference TRBV5-1 and TRBJ2-5, is KAGVTQTPRYLIKTRGQQVTLSCSPISGHRSVSWYQQTPGQGLQFLFEYFSETQRNKGNFPGRFSGRQFSNSRSEMNVSTLELGDSALYLCASSSLLAGGETQYFGPGTRLLVL.

This chain joins TRBV6-5 and TRBJ1-5; weak D call: TRBD1 (5 bases). CDR1 and CDR2 from the germline V gene are MNHEY and SVGAGI. The ends were cut back, 10 bases at V and 4 bases at J, with 17 bases in the middle. The CDR3 is 14 residues long. The CDR3 DNA follows: TGTGCCACCTCGAAGGGGCAGGTGAATCAGCCCCAGCATTTT. Its translation is CATSKGQVNQPQHF.

The chain couples TRBV5-1 to TRBJ1-1, with D unresolved. In germline, CDR1 is SGHRS, CDR2 YFSETQ. This CDR3 region has 16 residues. Trimming shortened V by 7 bases and J by 5 bases, and 24 bases separated the two germline ends. The CDR3 loop reads CASSLNDWAGETEAFF. In DNA, the CDR3 is TGCGCCAGCTCGCTCAATGATTGGGCCGGAGAGACTGAAGCTTTCTTT.

The chain is built from TRBV9 and TRBJ1-3; D unresolved. Germline V gene data show CDR1 as SGDLS and CDR2 as YYNGEE. V gave up 1 base and J gave up 8 bases, with 16 bases separating them. The CDR3 has 15 amino acids. This chain's CDR3 is CASSVFGSSEDTIYF. The CDR3 bases are TGTGCCAGCAGCGTATTTGGGTCTTCTGAAGACACCATATATTTT.

This clone was detected once. This could be a read error, since a much larger clone is one nucleotide away. V is TRBV28 and J is TRBJ1-1, with D uncertain. The germline CDR1 and CDR2 sequences are MDHEN and SYDVKM. The length of the CDR3 is 12 residues. Trimming removed 6 bases from V and 0 bases from J, with 5 bases in between. CDR3 residues: CASRGVNTEAFF. Written as DNA, the CDR3 is TGTGCCAGCAGGGGAGTGAACACTGAAGCTTTCTTT.

This clone turned up a few times. The rearrangement uses TRBV2 and TRBJ1-2, with D unclear. This CDR3 spans 14 amino acids. Germline CDR1 and CDR2: SNHLY and FYNNEI. Trimming removed 4 bases from V and 2 bases from J, with 11 bases in between. The CDR3 protein is CASSGALLNYGYTF. CDR3 nucleotides: TGTGCCAGCAGTGGGGCCCTTTTGAACTATGGCTACACCTTC.

The rearrangement uses TRBV30 and TRBJ2-5; D is possibly TRBD1 (6 bases). Between the trimmed V and J ends, which lost 4 bases and 5 bases, there was a span of 20 bases. The CDR3 has 15 amino acids. In germline, CDR1 is GTSNPN, CDR2 SVGIG (reference sequence). CDR3 residues: CAWTAGDHQRETQYF. The DNA of the CDR3 is TGTGCCTGGACGGCAGGGGATCACCAGAGGGAGACCCAGTACTTC.

The chain combines TRBV2 with TRBJ2-1; D not resolved. Trimming pared 7 bases from V and 2 bases from J, leaving 15 bases between. Germline CDR1 SNHLY, CDR2 FYNNEI. CDR3 length: 15 residues. CDR3 region: CASKREAGTYNEQFF. The CDR3 nucleotides read TGTGCCAGCAAACGAGAGGCAGGTACCTACAATGAGCAGTTCTTC.

The rearrangement uses TRBV10-3 and TRBJ1-3, with D tentatively TRBD1 (5 bases). Trimming cost V 3 bases and J 3 bases, with 9 bases left between them. The CDR3 has 14 residues. Germline-derived CDR1 and CDR2 are ENHRY and SYGVKD. CDR3 in amino acids: CAISEKGVGNTIYF. For the CDR3, the DNA is TGTGCCATCAGTGAAAAAGGGGTTGGAAACACCATATATTTT.

V and J are TRBV6-5 and TRBJ2-7, with D tentatively TRBD1 or TRBD2 (6 bases each). This CDR3 contains 15 residues. The V and J ends lost 7 bases and 3 bases respectively, with 19 bases between them. CDR1 MNHEY and CDR2 SVGAGI come from the germline V gene. The CDR3 nucleotides read TGTGCCAGCAAACGGGGGCGAACTCAGGTCTACGAGCAGTACTTC. It codes for CASKRGRTQVYEQYF.

V is TRBV7-9 and J is TRBJ1-1, with D hard to call. This CDR3 has 13 residues. Germline values: CDR1 SEHNR, CDR2 FQNEAQ (reference sequence). The V end was cut by 1 base, the J end by 3 bases, with 6 bases between. Here the CDR3 reads CASSLVSDTEAFF. CDR3 sequence (DNA): TGTGCCAGCAGCTTAGTTTCGGACACTGAAGCTTTCTTT. Full variable domain (rest looked up from reference TRBV7-9 and TRBJ1-1): DTGVSQNPRHKITKRGQNVTFRCDPISEHNRLYWYRQTLGQGPEFLTYFQNEAQLEKSRLLSDRFSAERPKGSFSTLEIQRTEQGDSAMYLCASSLVSDTEAFFGQGTRLTVV.

The chain employs TRBV29-1 and TRBJ2-7; 7 nucleotides line up with TRBD2. The ends lost 2 bases at V and 0 bases at J; junction bases unmatched: 7. CDR1 SQVTM and CDR2 ANQGSEA come from the germline V gene. CDR3 size: 15 residues. CDR3 amino acids: CSVERSGTSSYEQYF. In DNA, the CDR3 is TGCAGCGTTGAACGAAGCGGGACGAGCTCCTACGAGCAGTACTTC.